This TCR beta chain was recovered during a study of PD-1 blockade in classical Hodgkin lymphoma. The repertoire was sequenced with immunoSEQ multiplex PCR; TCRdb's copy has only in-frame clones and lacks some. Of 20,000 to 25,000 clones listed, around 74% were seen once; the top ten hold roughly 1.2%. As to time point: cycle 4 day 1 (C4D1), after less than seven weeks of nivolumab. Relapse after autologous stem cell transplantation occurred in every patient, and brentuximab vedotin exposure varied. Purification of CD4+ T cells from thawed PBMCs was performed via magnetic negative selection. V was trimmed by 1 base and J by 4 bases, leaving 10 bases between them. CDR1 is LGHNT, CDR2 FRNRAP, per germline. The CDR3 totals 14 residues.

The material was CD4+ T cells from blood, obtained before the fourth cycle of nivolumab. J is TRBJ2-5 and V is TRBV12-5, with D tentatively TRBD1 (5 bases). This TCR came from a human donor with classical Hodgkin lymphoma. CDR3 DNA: TGTGCTAGTGGTTTGGGAATCCAGGGAGAGACCCAGTACTTC. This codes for CASGLGIQGETQYF. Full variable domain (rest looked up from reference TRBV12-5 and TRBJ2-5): DARVTQTPRHKVTEMGQEVTMRCQPILGHNTVFWYRQTMMQGLELLAYFRNRAPLDDSGMPKDRFSAEMPDATLATLKIQPSEPRDSAVYFCASGLGIQGETQYFGPGTRLLVL.